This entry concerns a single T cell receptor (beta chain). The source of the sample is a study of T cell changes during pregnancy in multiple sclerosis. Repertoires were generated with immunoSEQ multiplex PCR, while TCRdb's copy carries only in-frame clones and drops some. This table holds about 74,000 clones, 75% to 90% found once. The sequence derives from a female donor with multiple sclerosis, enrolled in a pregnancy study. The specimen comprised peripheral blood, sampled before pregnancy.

CDR3 in amino acids: CASRAGTGGYEQYF. CDR3 bases: TGTGCCAGCAGAGCCGGGACAGGGGGCTACGAGCAGTACTTC. The chain is built from TRBV6-5 and TRBJ2-7; 11 positions match TRBD1. V gave up 6 bases and J gave up 3 bases; unmatched junction bases: 4. This CDR3 has 14 residues. Germline assignment: CDR1 MNHEY and CDR2 SVGAGI.